These T cell receptor beta chains were read from a single sample in a study of CD8+ T cells in alopecia areata. Profiling relied on immunoSEQ multiplex PCR, and the TCRdb table lists in-frame clones only, not all of them. Of 120,000 to 150,000 clones in the sample, about 85% were seen once. The sample here was CD8+ T cells sorted from blood, taken at week 4, from a patient treated with tofacitinib. All receptors derive from a human donor with alopecia areata. CDR3s include the opening cysteine and the closing phenylalanine or tryptophan. The order of the fields is clone size, J gene, V gene, D gene, CDR3 protein. A D gene is named only where the DNA matches it firmly. Not all rows give a size; the values are once, few, many and, for expanded clones, a class.

. | TRBJ2-3 | TRBV7-8 | TRBD2 | CASSLGIGQRGSKTDTQYF
. | TRBJ1-5 | TRBV6-1 | . | CASSEAVLQPQHF
. | TRBJ1-1 | TRBV5-1 | . | CASSLEFLTEAFF
. | TRBJ2-3 | TRBV19 | TRBD2 | CASSIPTSVEEDTQYF
. | TRBJ2-7 | TRBV27 | . | CASSSLGSGEQYF
. | TRBJ2-3 | TRBV29-1 | TRBD2 | CSVESGGSGTDTQYF
. | TRBJ2-7 | TRBV5-1 | . | CASSTEAYEQYF
few | TRBJ2-1 | TRBV5-1 | . | CASSWGDGQFF
. | TRBJ2-1 | TRBV2 | . | CASSGLLSEQFF
. | TRBJ2-1 | TRBV7-9 | . | CASENGPPNEQFF
. | TRBJ2-1 | TRBV28 | . | CASSPEHNEQFF
. | TRBJ2-5 | TRBV27 | . | CASSLAWGETQYF
. | TRBJ1-2 | TRBV5-1 | . | CASSLEGRAGYGYTF